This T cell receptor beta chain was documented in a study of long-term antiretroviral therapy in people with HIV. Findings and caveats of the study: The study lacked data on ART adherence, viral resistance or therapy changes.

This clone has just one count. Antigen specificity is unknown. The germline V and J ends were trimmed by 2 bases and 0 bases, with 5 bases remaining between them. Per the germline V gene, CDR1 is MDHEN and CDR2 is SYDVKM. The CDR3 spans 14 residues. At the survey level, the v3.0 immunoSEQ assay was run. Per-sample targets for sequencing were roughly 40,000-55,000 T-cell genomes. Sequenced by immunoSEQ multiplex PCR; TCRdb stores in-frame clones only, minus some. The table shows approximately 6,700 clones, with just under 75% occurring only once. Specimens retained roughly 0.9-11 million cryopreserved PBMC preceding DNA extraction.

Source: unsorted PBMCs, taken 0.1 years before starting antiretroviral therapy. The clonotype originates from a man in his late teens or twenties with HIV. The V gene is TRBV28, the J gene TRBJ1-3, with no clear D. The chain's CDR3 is CASSLRNSGNTIYF. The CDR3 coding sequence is TGTGCCAGCAGTTTACGGAACTCTGGAAACACCATATATTTT.